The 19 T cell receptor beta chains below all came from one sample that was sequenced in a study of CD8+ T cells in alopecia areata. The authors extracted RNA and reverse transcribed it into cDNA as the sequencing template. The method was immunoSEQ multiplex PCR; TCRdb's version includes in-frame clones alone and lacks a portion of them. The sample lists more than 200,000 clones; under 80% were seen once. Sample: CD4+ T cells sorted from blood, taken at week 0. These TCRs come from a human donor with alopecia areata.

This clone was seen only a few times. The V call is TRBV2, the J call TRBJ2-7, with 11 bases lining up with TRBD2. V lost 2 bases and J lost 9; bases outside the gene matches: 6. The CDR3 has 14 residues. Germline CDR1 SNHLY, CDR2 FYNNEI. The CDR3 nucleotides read TGTGCCAGCAGTGAAACTAGCGGGGGATTCGGGCAGTACTTC. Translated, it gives CASSETSGGFGQYF.

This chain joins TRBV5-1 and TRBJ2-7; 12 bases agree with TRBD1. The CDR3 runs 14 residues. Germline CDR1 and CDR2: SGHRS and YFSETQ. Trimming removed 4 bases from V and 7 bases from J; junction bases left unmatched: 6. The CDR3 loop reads CASSAGQGAKEQYF. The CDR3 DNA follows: TGCGCCAGCAGCGCGGGACAGGGGGCGAAAGAGCAGTACTTC.

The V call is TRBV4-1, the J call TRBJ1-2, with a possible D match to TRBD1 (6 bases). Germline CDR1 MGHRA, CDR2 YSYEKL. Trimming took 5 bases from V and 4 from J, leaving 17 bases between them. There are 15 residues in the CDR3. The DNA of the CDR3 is TGCGCCAGCAGCGTAGAAATCGGGACACCCTATGGCTACACCTTC. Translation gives CASSVEIGTPYGYTF.

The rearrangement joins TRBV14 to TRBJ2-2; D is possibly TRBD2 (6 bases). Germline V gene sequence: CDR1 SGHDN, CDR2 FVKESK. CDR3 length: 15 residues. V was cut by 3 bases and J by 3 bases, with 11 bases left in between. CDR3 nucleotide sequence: TGTGCCAGCAGCCAGGGACGGGGGTACACCGGGGAGCTGTTTTTT. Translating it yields CASSQGRGYTGELFF.

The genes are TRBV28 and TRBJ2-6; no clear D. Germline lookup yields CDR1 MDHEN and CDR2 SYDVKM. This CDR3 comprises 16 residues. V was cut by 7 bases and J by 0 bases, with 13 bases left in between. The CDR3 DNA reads TGTGCCAGCAACAGTTTATCGGGCTCTGGGGCCAACGTCCTGACTTTC. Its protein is CASNSLSGSGANVLTF.

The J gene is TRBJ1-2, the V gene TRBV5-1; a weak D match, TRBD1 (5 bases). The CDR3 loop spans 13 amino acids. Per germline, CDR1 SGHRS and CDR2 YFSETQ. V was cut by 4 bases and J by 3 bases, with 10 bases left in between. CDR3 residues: CASSQQDYYGYTF. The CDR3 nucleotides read TGCGCCAGCAGCCAACAGGACTACTATGGCTACACCTTC.

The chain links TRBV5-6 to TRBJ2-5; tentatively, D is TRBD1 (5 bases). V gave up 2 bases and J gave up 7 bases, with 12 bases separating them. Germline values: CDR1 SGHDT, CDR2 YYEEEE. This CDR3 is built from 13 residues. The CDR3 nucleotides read TGTGCCAGCAGCTTAGACAGTTCGTCGACCCAGTACTTC. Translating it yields CASSLDSSSTQYF.

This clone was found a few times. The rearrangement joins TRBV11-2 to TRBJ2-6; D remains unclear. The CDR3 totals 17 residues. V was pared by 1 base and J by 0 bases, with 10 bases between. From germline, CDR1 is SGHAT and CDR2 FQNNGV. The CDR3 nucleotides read TGTGCCAGCAGCTTAGGACGAGGTGGCTCTGGGGCCAACGTCCTGACTTTC. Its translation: CASSLGRGGSGANVLTF.

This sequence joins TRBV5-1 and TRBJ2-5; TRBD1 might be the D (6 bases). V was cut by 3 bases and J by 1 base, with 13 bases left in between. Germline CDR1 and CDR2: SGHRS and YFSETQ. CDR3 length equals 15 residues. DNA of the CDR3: TGCGCCAGCAGCTGGGGGACACCAATCCAAGAGACCCAGTACTTC. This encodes CASSWGTPIQETQYF.

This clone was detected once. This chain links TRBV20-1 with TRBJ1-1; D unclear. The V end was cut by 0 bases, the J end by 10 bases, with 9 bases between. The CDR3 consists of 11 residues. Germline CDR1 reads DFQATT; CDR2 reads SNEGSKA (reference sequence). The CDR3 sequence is CSARDPAGAFF. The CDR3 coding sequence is TGCAGTGCTAGAGATCCGGCAGGAGCTTTCTTT.

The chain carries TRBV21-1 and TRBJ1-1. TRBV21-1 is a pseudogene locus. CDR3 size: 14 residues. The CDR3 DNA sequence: TGTGCCAGCAGCAAAATGGGTTCTGGCACTGAAGCTTTCTTT. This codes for CASSKMGSGTEAFF.

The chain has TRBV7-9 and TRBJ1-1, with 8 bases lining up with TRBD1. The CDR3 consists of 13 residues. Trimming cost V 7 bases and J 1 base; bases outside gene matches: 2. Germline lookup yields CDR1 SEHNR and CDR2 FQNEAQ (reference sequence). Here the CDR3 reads CASTGTGNTEAFF. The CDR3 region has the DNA TGTGCCAGCACCGGGACAGGGAACACTGAAGCTTTCTTT.

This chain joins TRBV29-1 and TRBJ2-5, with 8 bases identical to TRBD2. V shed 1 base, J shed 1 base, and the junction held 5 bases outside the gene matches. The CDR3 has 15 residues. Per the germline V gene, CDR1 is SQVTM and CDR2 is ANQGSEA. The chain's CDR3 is CSVEGLRGAQETQYF. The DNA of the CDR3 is TGCAGCGTTGAAGGATTGCGGGGGGCCCAAGAGACCCAGTACTTC.

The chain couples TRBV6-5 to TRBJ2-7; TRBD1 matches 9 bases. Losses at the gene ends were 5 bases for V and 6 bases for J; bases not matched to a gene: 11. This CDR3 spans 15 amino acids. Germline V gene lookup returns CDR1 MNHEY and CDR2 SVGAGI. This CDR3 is CASSPRDRANGEQYF. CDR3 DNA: TGTGCCAGCAGTCCACGGGACAGGGCCAACGGCGAGCAGTACTTC.

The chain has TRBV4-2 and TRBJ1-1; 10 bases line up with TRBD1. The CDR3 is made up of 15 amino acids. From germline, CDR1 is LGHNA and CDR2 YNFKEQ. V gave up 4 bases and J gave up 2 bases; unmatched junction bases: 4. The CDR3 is CASSPDRGLNTEAFF. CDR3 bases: TGTGCCAGCAGCCCAGACAGGGGGCTAAACACTGAAGCTTTCTTT.

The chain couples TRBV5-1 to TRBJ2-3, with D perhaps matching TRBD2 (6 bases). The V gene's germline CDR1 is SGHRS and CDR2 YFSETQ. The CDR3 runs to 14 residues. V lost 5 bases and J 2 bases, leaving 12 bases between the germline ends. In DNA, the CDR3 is TGCGCCAGCAGGGAGGGGTTCGCCACAGATACGCAGTATTTT. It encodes CASREGFATDTQYF.

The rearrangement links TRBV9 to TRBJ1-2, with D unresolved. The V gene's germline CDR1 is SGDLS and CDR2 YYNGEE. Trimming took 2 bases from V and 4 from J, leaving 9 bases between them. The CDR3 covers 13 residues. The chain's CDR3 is CASSVSSFYGYTF. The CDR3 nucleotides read TGTGCCAGCAGCGTGAGTTCCTTCTATGGCTACACCTTC.

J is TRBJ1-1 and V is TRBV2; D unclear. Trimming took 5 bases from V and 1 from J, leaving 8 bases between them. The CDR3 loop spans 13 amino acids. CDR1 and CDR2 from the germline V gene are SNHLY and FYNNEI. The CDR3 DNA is TGTGCCAGCAGTAGGACGAGGAACACTGAAGCTTTCTTT. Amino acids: CASSRTRNTEAFF.

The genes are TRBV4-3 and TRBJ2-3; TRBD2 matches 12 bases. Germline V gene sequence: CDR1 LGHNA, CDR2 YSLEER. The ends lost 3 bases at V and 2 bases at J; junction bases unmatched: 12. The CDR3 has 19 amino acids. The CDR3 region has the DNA TGCGCCAGCAGCCACGCACTAGCGGGGGGAGAACCCCTCACAGATACGCAGTATTTT. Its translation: CASSHALAGGEPLTDTQYF.